This TCR beta chain was profiled in a study of response to subunit inactivated influenza vaccine. Study-level results: Each seasonal flu vaccination may recruit only limited new T cells, authors suggested.

This CDR3 spans 14 amino acids. Germline values: CDR1 SEHNR, CDR2 FQNEAQ (reference sequence). V lost 2 bases and J lost 4, with 11 bases in between. TCRdb processed the RT-PCR reads anew with MiXCR; each CDR3 protein has one entry. The profile shows roughly 780,000 distinct CDR3 sequences, less than 20% of them singletons. Regarding this clonotype: Its antigen is not identified.

The chain joins TRBV7-9 to TRBJ2-5, with D maybe TRBD2 (6 bases). This material consisted of PBMCs from blood, taken 4 to 6 days after vaccination. The clonotype originates from a man aged 45-65 years who received an inactivated influenza vaccine. The DNA of the CDR3 is TGTGCCAGCAGCTTAATCGTGGGGGGAGAGACCCAGTACTTC. It yields the protein CASSLIVGGETQYF.